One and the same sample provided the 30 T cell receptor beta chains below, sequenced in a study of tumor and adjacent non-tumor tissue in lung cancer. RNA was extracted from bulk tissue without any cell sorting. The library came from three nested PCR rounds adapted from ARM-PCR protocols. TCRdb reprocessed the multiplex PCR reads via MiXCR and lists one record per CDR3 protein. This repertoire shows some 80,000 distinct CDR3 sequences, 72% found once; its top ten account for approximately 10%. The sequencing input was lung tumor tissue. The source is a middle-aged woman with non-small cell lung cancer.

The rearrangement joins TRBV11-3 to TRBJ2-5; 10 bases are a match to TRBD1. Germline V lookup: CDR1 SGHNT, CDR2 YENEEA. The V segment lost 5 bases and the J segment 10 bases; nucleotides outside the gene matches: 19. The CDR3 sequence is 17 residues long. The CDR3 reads CASSLRRTGGYQDSQYF. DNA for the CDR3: TGTGCCAGCAGCCTAAGGCGGACAGGGGGATACCAAGATAGCCAGTACTTC.

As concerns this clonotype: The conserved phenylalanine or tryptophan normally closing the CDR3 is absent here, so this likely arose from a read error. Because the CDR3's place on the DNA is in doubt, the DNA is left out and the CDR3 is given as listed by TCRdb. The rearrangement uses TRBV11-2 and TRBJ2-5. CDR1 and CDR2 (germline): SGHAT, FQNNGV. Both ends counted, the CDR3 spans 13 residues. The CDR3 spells CASSLVYGEIQCL.

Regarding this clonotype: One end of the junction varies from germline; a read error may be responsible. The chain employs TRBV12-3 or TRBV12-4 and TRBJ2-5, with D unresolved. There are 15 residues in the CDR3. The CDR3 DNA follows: TGCGCCAGTAGTGACCAGACGGCCGCTACAGAGATCCAGTACTTC. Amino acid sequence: CASSDQTAATEIQYF.

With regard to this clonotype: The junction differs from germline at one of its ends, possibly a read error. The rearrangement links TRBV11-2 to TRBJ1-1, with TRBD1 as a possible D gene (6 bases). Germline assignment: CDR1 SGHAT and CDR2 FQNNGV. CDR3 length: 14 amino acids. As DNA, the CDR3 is TGCGCCAGCCAGGCAGTAGAGGGGGGCACCGATGCTTTCTTT. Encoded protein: CASQAVEGGTDAFF.

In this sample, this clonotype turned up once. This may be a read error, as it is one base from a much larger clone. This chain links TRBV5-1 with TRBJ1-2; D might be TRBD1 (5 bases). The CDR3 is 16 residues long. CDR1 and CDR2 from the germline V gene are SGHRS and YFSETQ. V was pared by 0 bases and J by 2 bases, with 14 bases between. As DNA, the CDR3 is TGCGCCAGCAGCTTGGCCACGGAACAGGCGAACTATGGCTACACCTTC. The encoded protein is CASSLATEQANYGYTF.

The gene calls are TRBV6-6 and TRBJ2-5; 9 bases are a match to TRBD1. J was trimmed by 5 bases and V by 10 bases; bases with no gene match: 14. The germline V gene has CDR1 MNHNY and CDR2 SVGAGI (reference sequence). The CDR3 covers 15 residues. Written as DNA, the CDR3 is TGTGCCATCAGGAGACGGGACAGGGACTGGGAGACCCAGTACTTC. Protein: CAIRRRDRDWETQYF.

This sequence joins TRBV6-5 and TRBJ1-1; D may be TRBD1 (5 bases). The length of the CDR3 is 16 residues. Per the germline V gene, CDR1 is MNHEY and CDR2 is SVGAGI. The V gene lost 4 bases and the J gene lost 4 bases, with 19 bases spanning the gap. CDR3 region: CASSSRDAGRGTEAFF. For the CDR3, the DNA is TGTGCCAGCAGTTCCCGGGACGCAGGCCGTGGCACTGAAGCTTTCTTT.

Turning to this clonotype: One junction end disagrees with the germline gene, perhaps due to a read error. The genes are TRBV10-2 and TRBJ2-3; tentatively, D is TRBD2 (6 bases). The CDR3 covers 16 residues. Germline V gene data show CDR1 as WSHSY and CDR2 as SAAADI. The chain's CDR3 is CVSRLTLSGLTDAQYF. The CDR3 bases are TGCGTCAGCAGATTGACGCTTAGCGGCCTCACAGATGCGCAGTATTTT.

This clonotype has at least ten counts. The CDR3 region has the DNA TGTGCCAGCAGCCGGACAGCCTACTCCTACAATGAGCAGTTCTTC. Translating it yields CASSRTAYSYNEQFF. This rearrangement joins TRBV7-9 to TRBJ2-1; maybe TRBD1 (6 bases). V dropped 5 bases and J dropped 0 bases, with 11 bases sitting between them. The CDR3 is 15 amino acids. Germline lookup yields CDR1 SEHNR and CDR2 FQNEAQ (reference sequence).

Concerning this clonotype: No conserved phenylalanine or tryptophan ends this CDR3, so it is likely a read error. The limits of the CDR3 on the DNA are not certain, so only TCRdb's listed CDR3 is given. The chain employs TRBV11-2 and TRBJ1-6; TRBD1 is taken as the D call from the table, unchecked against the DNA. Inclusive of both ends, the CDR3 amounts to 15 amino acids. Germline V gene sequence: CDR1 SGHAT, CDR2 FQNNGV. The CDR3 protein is CASSSEGQLNSPLHL.

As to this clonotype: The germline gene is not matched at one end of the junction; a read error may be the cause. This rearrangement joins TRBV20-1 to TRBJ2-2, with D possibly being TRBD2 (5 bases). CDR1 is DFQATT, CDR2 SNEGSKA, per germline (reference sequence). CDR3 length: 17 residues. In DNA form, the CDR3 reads TGCAATGCTAGAGATTCGGGATTAGTTTTGGACACCGGGGAGCTGTTTTTT. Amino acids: CNARDSGLVLDTGELFF.

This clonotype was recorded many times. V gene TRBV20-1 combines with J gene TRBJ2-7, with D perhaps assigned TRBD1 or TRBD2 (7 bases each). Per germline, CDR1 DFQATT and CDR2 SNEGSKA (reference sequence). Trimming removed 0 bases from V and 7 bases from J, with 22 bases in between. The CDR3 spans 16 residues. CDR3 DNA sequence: TGCAGTGCTAGAGATTCGGAGATTCCAGGGGGGGGGGAGCAGTACTTC. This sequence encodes CSARDSEIPGGGEQYF.

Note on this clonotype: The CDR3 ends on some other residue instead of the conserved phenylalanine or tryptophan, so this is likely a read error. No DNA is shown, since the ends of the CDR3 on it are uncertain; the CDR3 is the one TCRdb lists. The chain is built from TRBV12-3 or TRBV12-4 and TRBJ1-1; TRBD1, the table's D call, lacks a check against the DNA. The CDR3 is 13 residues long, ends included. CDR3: CASNRDQGTEAFL.

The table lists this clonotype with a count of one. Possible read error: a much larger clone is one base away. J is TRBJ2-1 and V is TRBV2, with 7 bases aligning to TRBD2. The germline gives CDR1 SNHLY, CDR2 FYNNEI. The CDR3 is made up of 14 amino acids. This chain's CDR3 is CASNEAGRGSEQFF. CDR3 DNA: TGTGCCAGCAATGAAGCAGGGAGGGGCAGTGAGCAGTTCTTC. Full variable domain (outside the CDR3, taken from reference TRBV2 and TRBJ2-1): EPEVTQTPSHQVTQMGQEVILRCVPISNHLYFYWYRQILGQKVEFLVSFYNNEISEKSEIFDDQFSVERPDGSNFTLKIRSTKLEDSAMYFCASNEAGRGSEQFFGPGTRLTVL.

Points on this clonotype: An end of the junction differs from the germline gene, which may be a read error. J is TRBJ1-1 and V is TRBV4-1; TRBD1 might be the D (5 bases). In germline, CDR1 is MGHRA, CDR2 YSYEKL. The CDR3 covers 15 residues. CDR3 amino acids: CASSPSVRGVTEVFF. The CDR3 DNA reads TGCGCCAGCAGCCCGTCTGTTAGGGGAGTTACTGAAGTTTTCTTC.

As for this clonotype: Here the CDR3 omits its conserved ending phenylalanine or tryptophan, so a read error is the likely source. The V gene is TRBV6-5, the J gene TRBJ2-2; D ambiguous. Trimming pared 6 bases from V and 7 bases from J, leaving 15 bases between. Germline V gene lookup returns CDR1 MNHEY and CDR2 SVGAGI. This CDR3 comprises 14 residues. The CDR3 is CASSRDGAIGELFI. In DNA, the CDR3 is TGTGCCAGCAGCCGTGATGGCGCCATCGGGGAGCTGTTTATT.

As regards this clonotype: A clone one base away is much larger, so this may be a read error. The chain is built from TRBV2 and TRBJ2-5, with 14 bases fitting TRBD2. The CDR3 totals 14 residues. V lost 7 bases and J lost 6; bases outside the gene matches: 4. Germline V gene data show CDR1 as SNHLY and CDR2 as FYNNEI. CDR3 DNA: TGTGCCAGCAATGGGACTAGCGGGAGCCAGACCCAGTACTTC. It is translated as CASNGTSGSQTQYF.

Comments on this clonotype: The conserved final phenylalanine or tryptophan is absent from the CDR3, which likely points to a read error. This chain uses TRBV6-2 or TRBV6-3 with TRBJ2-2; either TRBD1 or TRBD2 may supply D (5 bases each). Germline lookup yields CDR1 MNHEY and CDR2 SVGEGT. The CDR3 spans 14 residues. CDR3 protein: CTSADSGNTGELFI. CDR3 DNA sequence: TGTACCAGCGCTGACAGCGGGAACACCGGGGAGCTGTTTATC.

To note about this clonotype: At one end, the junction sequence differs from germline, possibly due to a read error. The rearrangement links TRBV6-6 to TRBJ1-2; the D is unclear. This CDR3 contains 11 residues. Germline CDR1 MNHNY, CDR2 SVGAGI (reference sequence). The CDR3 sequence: CASHGGNGYNF. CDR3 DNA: TGTGCCAGCCATGGTGGAAATGGCTACAACTTC.

DNA of the CDR3: TGTGCCAGCAGTCCCAGGGGGGAGGAGTTCTTC. The encoded protein is CASSPRGEEFF. This chain uses TRBV7-9 with TRBJ2-1, with D possibly being TRBD1 (7 bases). Germline V CDR1 and CDR2: SEHNR, FQNEAQ (reference sequence). This CDR3 contains 11 residues. Deletions cut 6 bases from V and 14 bases from J, with 14 bases between.

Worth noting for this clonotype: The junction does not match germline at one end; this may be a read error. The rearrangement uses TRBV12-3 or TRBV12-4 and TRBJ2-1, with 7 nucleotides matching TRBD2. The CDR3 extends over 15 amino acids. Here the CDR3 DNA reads TGTGCCAGCAGTTACAGCGGGGCATCCTACAAAGAGCAGTTCTTC. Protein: CASSYSGASYKEQFF.

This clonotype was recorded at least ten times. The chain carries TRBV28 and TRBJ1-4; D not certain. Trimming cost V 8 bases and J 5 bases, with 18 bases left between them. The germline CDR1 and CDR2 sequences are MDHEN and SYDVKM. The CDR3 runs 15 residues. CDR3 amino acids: CASGASSLGNEKLFF. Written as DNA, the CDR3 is TGTGCCAGCGGCGCGAGTAGTTTAGGGAATGAAAAACTGTTTTTT.

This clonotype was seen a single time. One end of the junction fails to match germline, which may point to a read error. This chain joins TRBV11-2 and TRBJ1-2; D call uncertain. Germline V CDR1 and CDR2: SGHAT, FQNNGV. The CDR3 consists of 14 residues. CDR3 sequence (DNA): TGTACCAGCAGTAGGAACGGAACTAACTATGGCTACACCTTC. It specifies CTSSRNGTNYGYTF.

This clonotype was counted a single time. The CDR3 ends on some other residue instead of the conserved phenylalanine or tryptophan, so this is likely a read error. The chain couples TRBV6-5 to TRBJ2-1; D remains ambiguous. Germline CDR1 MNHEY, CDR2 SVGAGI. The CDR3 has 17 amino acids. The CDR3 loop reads CASSYSVLTQTYNEQFL. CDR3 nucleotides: TGTGCCAGTAGTTACTCGGTGCTCACACAAACCTACAATGAGCAGTTCCTC.

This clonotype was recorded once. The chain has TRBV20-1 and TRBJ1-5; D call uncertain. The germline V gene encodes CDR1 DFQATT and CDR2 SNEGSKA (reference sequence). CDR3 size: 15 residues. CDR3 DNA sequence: TGCAATGGTAGAGATCTGGACGGGAACAATCAGCCCCAGCATTTT. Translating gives CNGRDLDGNNQPQHF.

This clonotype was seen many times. CDR3 residues: CASTALAGNTIYF. Here the CDR3 DNA reads TGTGCCAGCACCGCTTTGGCTGGAAACACCATATATTTT. The chain recombines TRBV28 with TRBJ1-3; D is ambiguous. V was clipped by 7 bases and J by 2 bases, with 9 bases between them. This CDR3 spans 13 amino acids. CDR1 is MDHEN and CDR2 is SYDVKM in the germline V gene.

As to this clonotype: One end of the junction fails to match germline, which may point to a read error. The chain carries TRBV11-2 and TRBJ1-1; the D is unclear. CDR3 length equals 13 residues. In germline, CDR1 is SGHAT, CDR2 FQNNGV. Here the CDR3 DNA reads TGTGCCAACAGCCTAATACTGAACACTGAAGCTTTCTTT. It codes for CANSLILNTEAFF.

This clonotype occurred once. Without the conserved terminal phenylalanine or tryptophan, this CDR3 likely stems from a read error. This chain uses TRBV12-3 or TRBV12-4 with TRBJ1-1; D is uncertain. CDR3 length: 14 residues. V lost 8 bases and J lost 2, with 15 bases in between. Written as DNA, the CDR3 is TGTGCCAGCCGCCGCCCCGGGAAAAACACTGAAGCTTTCTTG. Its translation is CASRRPGKNTEAFL.

CDR3 residues: CASRQEVNEAFF. CDR3 bases: TGTGCCAGCAGGCAGGAGGTTAATGAAGCTTTCTTT. V and J are TRBV4-2 and TRBJ1-1; D is unclear. V was cut by 6 bases and J by 7 bases, with 12 bases left in between. CDR3 length: 12 amino acids. In germline, CDR1 is LGHNA, CDR2 YNFKEQ.

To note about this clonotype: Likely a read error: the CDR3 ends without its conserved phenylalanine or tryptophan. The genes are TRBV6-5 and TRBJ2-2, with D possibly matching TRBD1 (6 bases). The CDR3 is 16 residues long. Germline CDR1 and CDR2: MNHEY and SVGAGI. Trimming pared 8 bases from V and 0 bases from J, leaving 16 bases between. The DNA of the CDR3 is TGTGCCAGCGGCCGCAGTCGGACAGCGAACACCGGGGAGCTGTTTTAT. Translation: CASGRSRTANTGELFY.